These T cell receptor beta chains were read from a single sample in a study of cytomegalovirus exposure and HLA in healthy donors. TCRdb keeps only in-frame clones here, not all; method: immunoSEQ multiplex PCR. The sample gives 100,000 to 150,000 clones, roughly three quarters of which show up once; 1.1% is in the top ten. Sequencing used PBMCs. Receptors originate from a woman aged 25 to 39 in good health and CMV-seronegative. Each CDR3 is given with its conserved first and last residue. Fields, in order: J gene, D gene, clone size, V gene, CDR3 protein, CDR3 DNA. D genes are given only for firm matches. The size of a clone is reported for some rows only, either as once, few or many, or as a class for expanded clones.

>TRBJ2-3|TRBD1|.|TRBV28
CASSVPTGGTDTQYF
TGTGCCAGTTCTGTTCCGACAGGGGGCACAGATACGCAGTATTTT
>TRBJ1-2|.|.|TRBV2
CASRDNSNYGYTF
TGTGCCAGCAGGGACAACTCTAACTATGGCTACACCTTC
>TRBJ2-7|.|.|TRBV7-8
CASRSLGSLVNEQYF
TGTGCCAGCAGATCATTAGGTAGCTTAGTCAACGAGCAGTACTTC
>TRBJ2-7|TRBD2|.|TRBV2
CASTPSGSSYEQYF
TGTGCCAGCACCCCTAGCGGCAGCTCCTACGAGCAGTACTTC
>TRBJ2-6|.|.|TRBV11-2
CASSQGGETGANVLTF
TGTGCCAGCAGCCAGGGGGGCGAGACTGGGGCCAACGTCCTGACTTTC
>TRBJ1-4|.|once|TRBV4-2
CASSQPKGATNEKLFF
TGTGCCAGCAGCCAACCTAAGGGGGCAACTAATGAAAAACTGTTTTTT
>TRBJ2-1|.|.|TRBV7-2
CASSLDPLGQQFF
TGTGCCAGCAGCCTTGACCCCCTAGGCCAGCAGTTCTTC
>TRBJ2-5|.|.|TRBV7-8
CASSYGQLDQETQYF
TGTGCCAGCAGCTACGGACAGCTAGATCAGGAGACCCAGTACTTC
>TRBJ1-1|.|.|TRBV30
CAWSVRGGRAFF
TGTGCCTGGAGTGTACGAGGTGGAAGAGCTTTCTTT
>TRBJ2-1|.|.|TRBV2
CASSGGGRARDEQFF
TGTGCCAGCAGTGGAGGGGGGAGGGCTCGCGATGAGCAGTTCTTC
>TRBJ2-3|.|.|TRBV20-1
CSVSTPDTQYF
TGCAGTGTATCGACTCCAGATACGCAGTATTTT
>TRBJ1-1|.|once|TRBV21-1
CASSKGDREGITEAFF
TGTGCCAGCAGCAAAGGGGACAGGGAGGGGATCACTGAAGCTTTCTTT
>TRBJ1-3|.|.|TRBV18
CASSPNQASGTGNTIYF
TGTGCCAGCTCACCCAACCAGGCCTCGGGGACTGGAAACACCATATATTTT
>TRBJ1-5|.|.|TRBV30
CAWSRRSGTQPQHF
TGTGCCTGGAGTCGGAGGTCCGGCACTCAGCCCCAGCATTTT
>TRBJ1-2|TRBD1|.|TRBV7-9
CASRRGQELNGYTF
TGTGCCAGCAGACGGGGACAGGAGCTAAATGGCTACACCTTC
>TRBJ2-1|TRBD2|.|TRBV4-2
CASSPNGLAGGSSEQFF
TGTGCCAGCAGCCCGAACGGACTAGCGGGGGGAAGTAGTGAGCAGTTCTTC
>TRBJ2-1|TRBD1|.|TRBV18
CASAGQDIYNEQFF
TGTGCCAGCGCAGGACAGGACATATACAATGAGCAGTTCTTC
>TRBJ2-2|.|.|TRBV9
CASSPRLAANTGELFF
TGTGCCAGCAGCCCCAGATTAGCGGCCAACACCGGGGAGCTGTTTTTT
>TRBJ2-2|TRBD2|.|TRBV7-3
CASSSRGGLQGGTGELFF
TGTGCCAGCAGCTCCCGGGGGGGTCTACAAGGAGGCACCGGGGAGCTGTTTTTT
>TRBJ2-2|TRBD1|.|TRBV9
CASTQGDRSTGELFF
TGTGCCAGCACCCAGGGGGACAGAAGCACCGGGGAGCTGTTTTTT
>TRBJ1-1|.|.|TRBV18
CASSLSRPRAEAFF
TGTGCCAGCTCACTCAGTCGGCCCAGGGCTGAAGCTTTCTTT
>TRBJ2-7|.|.|TRBV6-1
CASSELLSEQYF
TGTGCCAGCAGTGAATTGCTGAGCGAGCAGTACTTC
>TRBJ1-1|.|.|TRBV6-5
CASGATGTGEAFF
TGTGCCTCCGGCGCGACAGGCACCGGCGAAGCTTTCTTT
>TRBJ1-2|.|.|TRBV6-5
CASSYSPSAGGDF
TGTGCCAGCAGTTACAGCCCGTCCGCGGGGGGGGACTTC
>TRBJ1-2|TRBD1|few|TRBV10-3
CAITGDRGYGYTF
TGTGCCATCACTGGGGACAGGGGGTATGGCTACACCTTC
>TRBJ1-2|.|.|TRBV7-8
CASSSEGGLVYYGYTF
TGTGCCAGCAGCTCAGAGGGTGGATTGGTATACTATGGCTACACCTTC